What follows is one T cell receptor (beta chain) and its context. This sample is drawn from a study of T cell responses to AZD1222 COVID-19 vaccine. The CDR3 sequence is 14 residues long. Losses at the gene ends were 3 bases for V and 5 bases for J; bases not matched to a gene: 6. CDR1 and CDR2 (germline): MNHEY, SMNVEV (reference sequence). Measured with immunoSEQ multiplex PCR; TCRdb has only the in-frame clones, and not every one. The repertoire holds approximately 110,000 clones, with 88% as singletons. This clonotype originated in an adult in good health. The sequences come from peripheral blood, collected on day 0 of AZD1222 vaccination. The chain employs TRBV27 and TRBJ2-7; TRBD2 matches at 8 bases. The CDR3 nucleotides are TGTGCCAGCAGTTTTCGAGCGGGAGAGGACGAGCAGTACTTC. Translating it yields CASSFRAGEDEQYF.